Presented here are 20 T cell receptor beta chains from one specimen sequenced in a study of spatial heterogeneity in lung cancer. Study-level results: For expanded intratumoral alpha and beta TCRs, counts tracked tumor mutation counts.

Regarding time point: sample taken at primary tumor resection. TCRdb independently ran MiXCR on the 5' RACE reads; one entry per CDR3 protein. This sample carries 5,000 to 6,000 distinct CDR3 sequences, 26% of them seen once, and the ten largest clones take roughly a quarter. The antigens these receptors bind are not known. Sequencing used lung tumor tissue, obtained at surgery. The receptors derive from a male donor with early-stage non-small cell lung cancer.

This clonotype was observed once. In DNA, the CDR3 is TGCAGTGCTAGATCTCAGCCGTACGAGCAGTACTTC. It yields the protein CSARSQPYEQYF. The genes are TRBV20-1 and TRBJ2-7; no firm D call. In germline, CDR1 is DFQATT, CDR2 SNEGSKA (reference sequence). The CDR3 is 12 residues long. The V end lost 2 bases, the J end lost 4 bases, and 9 bases lay between the germline ends.

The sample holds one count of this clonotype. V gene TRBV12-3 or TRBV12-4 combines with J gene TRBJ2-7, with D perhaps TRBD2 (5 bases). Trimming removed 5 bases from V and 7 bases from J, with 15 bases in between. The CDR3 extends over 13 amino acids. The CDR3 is CASSPRGLAEQYF. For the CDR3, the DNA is TGTGCCAGCAGTCCCCGGGGTTTAGCAGAGCAGTACTTC.

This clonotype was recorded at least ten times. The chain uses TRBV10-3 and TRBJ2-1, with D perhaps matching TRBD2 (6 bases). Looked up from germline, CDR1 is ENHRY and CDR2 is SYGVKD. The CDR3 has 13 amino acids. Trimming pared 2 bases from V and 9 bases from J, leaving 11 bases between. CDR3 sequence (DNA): TGTGCCATCAGTGAGAGCGGGCAAAGTGAGCAGTTCTTC. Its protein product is CAISESGQSEQFF.

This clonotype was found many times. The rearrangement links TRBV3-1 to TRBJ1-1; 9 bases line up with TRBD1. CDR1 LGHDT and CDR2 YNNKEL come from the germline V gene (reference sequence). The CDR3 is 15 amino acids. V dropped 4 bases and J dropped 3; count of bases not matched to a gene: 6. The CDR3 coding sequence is TGTGCCAGCAGCCCAGAGGGACAGGGTCACACTGAAGCTTTCTTT. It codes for CASSPEGQGHTEAFF.

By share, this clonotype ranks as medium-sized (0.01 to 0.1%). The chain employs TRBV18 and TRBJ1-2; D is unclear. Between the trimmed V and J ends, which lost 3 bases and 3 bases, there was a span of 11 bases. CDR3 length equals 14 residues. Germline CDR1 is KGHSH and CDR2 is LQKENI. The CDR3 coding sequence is TGTGCCAGCTCACCCCCGGGGAGGGACTATGGCTACACCTTC. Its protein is CASSPPGRDYGYTF.

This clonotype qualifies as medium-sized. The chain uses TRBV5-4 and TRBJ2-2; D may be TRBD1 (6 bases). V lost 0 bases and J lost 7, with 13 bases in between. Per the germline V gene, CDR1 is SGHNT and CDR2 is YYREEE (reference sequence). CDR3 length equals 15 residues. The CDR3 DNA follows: TGTGCCAGCAGCTTGGGCGGCCAGGGGAGCGGGGAGCTGTTTTTT. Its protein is CASSLGGQGSGELFF.

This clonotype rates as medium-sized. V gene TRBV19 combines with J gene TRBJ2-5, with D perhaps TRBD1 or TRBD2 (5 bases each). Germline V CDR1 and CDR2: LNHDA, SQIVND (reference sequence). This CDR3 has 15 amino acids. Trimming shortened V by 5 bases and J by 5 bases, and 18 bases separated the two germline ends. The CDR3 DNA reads TGTGCCAGTAGTTTCCTTTCAGGGCGAGGGGAGACCCAGTACTTC. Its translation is CASSFLSGRGETQYF.

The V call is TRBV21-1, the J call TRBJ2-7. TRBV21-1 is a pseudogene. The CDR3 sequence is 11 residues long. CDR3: CAVVRILEQYF. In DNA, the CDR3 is TGTGCCGTCGTGAGGATCCTCGAGCAGTACTTC.

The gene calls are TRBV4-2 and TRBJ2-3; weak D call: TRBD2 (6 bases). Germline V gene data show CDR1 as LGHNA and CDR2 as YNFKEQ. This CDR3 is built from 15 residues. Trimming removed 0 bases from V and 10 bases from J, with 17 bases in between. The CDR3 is CASSQESVWGVPQYF. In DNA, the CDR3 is TGTGCCAGCAGCCAAGAATCGGTATGGGGGGTACCGCAGTATTTT.

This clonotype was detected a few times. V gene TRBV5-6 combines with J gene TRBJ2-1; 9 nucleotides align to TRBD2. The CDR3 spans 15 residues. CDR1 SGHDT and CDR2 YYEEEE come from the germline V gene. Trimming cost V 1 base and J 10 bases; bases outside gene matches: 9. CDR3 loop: CASSLLWASGTEQFF. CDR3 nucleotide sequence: TGTGCCAGCAGCTTGCTTTGGGCTAGCGGGACCGAGCAGTTCTTC. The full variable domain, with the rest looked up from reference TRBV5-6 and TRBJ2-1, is DAGVTQSPTHLIKTRGQQVTLRCSPKSGHDTVSWYQQALGQGPQFIFQYYEEEERQRGNFPDRFSGHQFPNYSSELNVNALLLGDSALYLCASSLLWASGTEQFFGPGTRLTVL.

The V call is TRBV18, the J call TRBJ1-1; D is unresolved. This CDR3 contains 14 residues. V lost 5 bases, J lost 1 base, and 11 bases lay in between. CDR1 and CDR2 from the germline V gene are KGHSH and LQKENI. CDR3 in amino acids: CASSTQRRNTEAFF. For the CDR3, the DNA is TGTGCCAGCTCAACTCAGAGACGGAACACTGAAGCTTTCTTT.

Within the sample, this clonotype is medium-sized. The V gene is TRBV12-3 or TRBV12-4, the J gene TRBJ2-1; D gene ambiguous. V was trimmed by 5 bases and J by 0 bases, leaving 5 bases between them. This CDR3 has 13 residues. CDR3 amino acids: CASSPGSYNEQFF. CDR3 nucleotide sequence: TGTGCCAGCAGTCCTGGCTCCTACAATGAGCAGTTCTTC.

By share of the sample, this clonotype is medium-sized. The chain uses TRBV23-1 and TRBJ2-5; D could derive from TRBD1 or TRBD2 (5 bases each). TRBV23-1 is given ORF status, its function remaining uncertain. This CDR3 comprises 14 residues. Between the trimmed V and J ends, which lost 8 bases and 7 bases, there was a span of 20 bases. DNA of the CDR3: TGCGCCAGCTCCGGGCTAACCGCTGGGGGGACCCAGTACTTC. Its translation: CASSGLTAGGTQYF.

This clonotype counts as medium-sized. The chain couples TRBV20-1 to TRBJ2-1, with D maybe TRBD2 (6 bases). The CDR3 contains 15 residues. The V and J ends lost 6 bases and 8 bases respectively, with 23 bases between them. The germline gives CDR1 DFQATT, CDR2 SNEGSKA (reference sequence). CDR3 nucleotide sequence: TGCAGTGCACCCTTATTCGGGACTCGCAAGGATGAGCAGTTCTTC. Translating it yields CSAPLFGTRKDEQFF.

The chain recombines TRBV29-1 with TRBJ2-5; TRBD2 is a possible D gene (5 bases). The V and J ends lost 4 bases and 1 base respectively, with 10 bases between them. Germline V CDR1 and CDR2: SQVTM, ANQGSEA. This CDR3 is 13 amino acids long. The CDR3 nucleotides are TGCAGCGTTGGGCGGGCGAGCCAAGAGACCCAGTACTTC. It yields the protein CSVGRASQETQYF.

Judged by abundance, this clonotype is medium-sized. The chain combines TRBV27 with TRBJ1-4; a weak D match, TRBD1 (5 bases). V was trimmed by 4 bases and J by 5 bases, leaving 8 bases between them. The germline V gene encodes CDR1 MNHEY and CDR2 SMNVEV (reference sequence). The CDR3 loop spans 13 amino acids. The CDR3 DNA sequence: TGTGCCAGCAGTTGGACAAGAAATGAAAAACTGTTTTTT. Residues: CASSWTRNEKLFF. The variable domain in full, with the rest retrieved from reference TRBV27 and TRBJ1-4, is EAQVTQNPRYLITVTGKKLTVTCSQNMNHEYMSWYRQDPGLGLRQIYYSMNVEVTDKGDVPEGYKVSRKEKRNFPLILESPSPNQTSLYFCASSWTRNEKLFFGSGTQLSVL.

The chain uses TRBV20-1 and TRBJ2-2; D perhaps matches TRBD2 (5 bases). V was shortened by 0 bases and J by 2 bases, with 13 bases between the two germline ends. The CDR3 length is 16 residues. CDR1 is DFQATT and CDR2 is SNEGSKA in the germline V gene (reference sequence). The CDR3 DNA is TGCAGTGCTAGAGATCGGTCAGCGGTCAACACCGGGGAGCTGTTTTTT. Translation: CSARDRSAVNTGELFF.

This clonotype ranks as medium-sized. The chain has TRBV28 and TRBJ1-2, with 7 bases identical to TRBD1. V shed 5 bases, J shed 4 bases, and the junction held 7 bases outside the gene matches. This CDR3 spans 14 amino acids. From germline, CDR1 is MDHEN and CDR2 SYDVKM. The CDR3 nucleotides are TGTGCCAGCAGTGCCCTTGACAGGGCCTATGGCTACACCTTC. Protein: CASSALDRAYGYTF.

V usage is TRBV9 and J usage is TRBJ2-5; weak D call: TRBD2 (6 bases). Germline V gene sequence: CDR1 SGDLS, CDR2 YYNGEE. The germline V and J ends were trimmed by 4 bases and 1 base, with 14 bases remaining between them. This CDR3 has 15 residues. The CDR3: CASSTLPGLQETQYF. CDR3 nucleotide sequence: TGTGCCAGCAGCACCCTTCCGGGACTCCAAGAGACCCAGTACTTC.

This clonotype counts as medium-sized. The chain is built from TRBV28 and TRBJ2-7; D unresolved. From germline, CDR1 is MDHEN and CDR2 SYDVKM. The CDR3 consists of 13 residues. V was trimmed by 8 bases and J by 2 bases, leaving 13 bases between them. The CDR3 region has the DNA TGTGCCAGCGGCGACCCGAGCACCTACGAGCAGTACTTC. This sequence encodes CASGDPSTYEQYF. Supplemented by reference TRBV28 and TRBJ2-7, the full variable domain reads DVKVTQSSRYLVKRTGEKVFLECVQDMDHENMFWYRQDPGLGLRLIYFSYDVKMKEKGDIPEGYSVSREKKERFSLILESASTNQTSMYLCASGDPSTYEQYFGPGTRLTVT.